The 3 T cell receptor beta chains below all came from one sample that was sequenced in a study of shared clonotypes between healthy human individuals. Repertoires were generated with immunoSEQ multiplex PCR, while TCRdb's copy carries only in-frame clones and drops some. The repertoire includes about 730,000 clones, around 70% of them detected once, and under 2% sits in the top ten. Input material: memory CD4+ T cells sorted from blood. Subset described: CD45RA-negative fraction. The receptors shown here come from a woman aged 25-40 years in good health.

This chain uses TRBV7-9 with TRBJ1-5; 10 nucleotides agree with TRBD1. The CDR3 length is 17 residues. CDR1 and CDR2 from the germline V gene are SEHNR and FQNEAQ (reference sequence). Losses at the gene ends were 6 bases for V and 2 bases for J; bases not matched to a gene: 10. CDR3 amino acids: CASSSGQGPGGNQPQHF. The CDR3 DNA follows: TGTGCCAGCAGTTCGGGACAGGGGCCTGGTGGCAATCAGCCCCAGCATTTT.

The rearrangement uses TRBV27 and TRBJ2-7; D tentatively reads TRBD1 or TRBD2 (5 bases each). Germline V lookup: CDR1 MNHEY, CDR2 SMNVEV (reference sequence). The ends were cut back, 7 bases at V and 3 bases at J, with 16 bases in the middle. The CDR3 length is 14 residues. Here the CDR3 reads CASKGTRALYEQYF. CDR3 coding DNA: TGTGCCAGCAAGGGGACCCGCGCTCTCTACGAGCAGTACTTC.

This clone was seen at least ten times. The sample carries other DNA sequences with the same CDR3. This sequence joins TRBV5-1 and TRBJ1-1; D is possibly TRBD1 (5 bases). The CDR3 extends over 14 amino acids. Germline loops: CDR1 SGHRS, CDR2 YFSETQ. The V and J ends lost 0 bases and 2 bases respectively, with 8 bases between them. As DNA, the CDR3 is TGCGCCAGCAGCTTGGTGACAGCCAACACTGAAGCTTTCTTT. This translates into CASSLVTANTEAFF.